This T cell receptor beta chain was found in a study of post-analysis software for immune sequencing data. This clonotype was counted only a few times. No antigen is known for it. CDR1 and CDR2 from the germline V gene are MNHEY and SVGAGI. This CDR3 is built from 15 residues. Trimming removed 0 bases from V and 3 bases from J, with 11 bases in between. Findings and limits, study-wide: Included in a set of roughly 5 TRBV segments more frequent in patients than controls were TRBV5-6, TRBV5-1 and TRBV20-1.

The TCR beta cDNA libraries carried unique molecular identifiers. Around 500,000 cDNA molecules were obtained from 1 to 10 million T cells. TCRdb re-derived calls from the PCR reads in MiXCR, one entry per CDR3 protein. The repertoire includes hundreds of thousands of distinct CDR3 sequences, about 53% of them detected once, and approximately 4.5% sits in the top ten. This TCR was sampled from a girl between 5 and 17 years old with multiple sclerosis. Material: blood. The chain has TRBV6-5 and TRBJ1-1; the D gene is possibly TRBD1 (6 bases). The CDR3 sequence is CASSYSGGRDTEAFF. CDR3 nucleotide sequence: TGTGCCAGCAGTTACTCGGGGGGGCGCGACACTGAAGCTTTCTTT.